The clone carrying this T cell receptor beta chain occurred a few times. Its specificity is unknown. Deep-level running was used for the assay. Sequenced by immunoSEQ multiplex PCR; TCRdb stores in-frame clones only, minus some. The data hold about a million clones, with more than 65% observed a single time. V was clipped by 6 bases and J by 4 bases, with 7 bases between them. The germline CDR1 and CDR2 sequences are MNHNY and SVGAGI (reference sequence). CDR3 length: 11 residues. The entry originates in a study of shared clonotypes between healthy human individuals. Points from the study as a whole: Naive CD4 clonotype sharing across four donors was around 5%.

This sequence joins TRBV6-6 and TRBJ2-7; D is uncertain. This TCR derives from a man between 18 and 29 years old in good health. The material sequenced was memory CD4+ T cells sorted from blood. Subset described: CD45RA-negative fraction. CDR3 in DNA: TGTGCCAGCAGGGACCTATACGAGCAGTACTTC. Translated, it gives CASRDLYEQYF.